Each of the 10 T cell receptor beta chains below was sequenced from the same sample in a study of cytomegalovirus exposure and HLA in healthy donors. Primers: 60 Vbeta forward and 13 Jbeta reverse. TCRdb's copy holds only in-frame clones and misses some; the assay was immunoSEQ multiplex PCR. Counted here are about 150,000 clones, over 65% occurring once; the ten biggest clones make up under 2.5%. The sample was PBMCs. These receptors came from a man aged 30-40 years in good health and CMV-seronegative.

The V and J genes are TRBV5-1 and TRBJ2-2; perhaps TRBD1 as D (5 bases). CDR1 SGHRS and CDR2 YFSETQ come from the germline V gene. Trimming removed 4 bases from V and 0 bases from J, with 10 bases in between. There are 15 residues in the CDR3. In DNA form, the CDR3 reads TGCGCCAGCAGCGCAGGGAATTCGAACACCGGGGAGCTGTTTTTT. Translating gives CASSAGNSNTGELFF.

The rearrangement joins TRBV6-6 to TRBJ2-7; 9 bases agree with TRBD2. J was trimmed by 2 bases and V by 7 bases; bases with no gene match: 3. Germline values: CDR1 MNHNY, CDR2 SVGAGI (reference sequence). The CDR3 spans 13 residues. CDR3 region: CASKRGVTYEQYF. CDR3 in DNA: TGTGCCAGCAAGCGGGGGGTAACCTACGAGCAGTACTTC.

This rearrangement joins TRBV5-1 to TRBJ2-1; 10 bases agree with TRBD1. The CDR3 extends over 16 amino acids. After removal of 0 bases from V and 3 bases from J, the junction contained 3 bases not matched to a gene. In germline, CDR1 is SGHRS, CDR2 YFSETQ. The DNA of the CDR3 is TGCGCCAGCAGCTTGGAGGGGACAGGGGACTACAATGAGCAGTTCTTC. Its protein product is CASSLEGTGDYNEQFF.

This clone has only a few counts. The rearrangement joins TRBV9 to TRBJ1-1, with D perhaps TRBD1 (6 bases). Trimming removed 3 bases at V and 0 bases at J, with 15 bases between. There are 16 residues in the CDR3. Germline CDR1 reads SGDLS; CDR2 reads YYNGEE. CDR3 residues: CASSAPRSGVNTEAFF. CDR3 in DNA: TGTGCCAGCAGCGCTCCTCGCTCAGGGGTGAACACTGAAGCTTTCTTT.

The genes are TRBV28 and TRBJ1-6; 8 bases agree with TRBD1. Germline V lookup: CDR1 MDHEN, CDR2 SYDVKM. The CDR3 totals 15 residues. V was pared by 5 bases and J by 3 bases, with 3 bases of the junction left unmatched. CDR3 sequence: CASSLGQGYNSPLHF. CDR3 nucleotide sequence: TGTGCCAGCAGTCTAGGACAGGGCTATAATTCACCCCTCCACTTT. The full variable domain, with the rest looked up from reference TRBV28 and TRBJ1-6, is DVKVTQSSRYLVKRTGEKVFLECVQDMDHENMFWYRQDPGLGLRLIYFSYDVKMKEKGDIPEGYSVSREKKERFSLILESASTNQTSMYLCASSLGQGYNSPLHFGNGTRLTVT.

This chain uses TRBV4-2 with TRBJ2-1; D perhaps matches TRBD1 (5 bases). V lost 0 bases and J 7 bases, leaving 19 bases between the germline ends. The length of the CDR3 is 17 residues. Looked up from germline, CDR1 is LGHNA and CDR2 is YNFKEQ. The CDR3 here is CASSQDDAASGWNEQFF. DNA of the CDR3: TGTGCCAGCAGCCAAGATGATGCGGCTTCAGGGTGGAATGAGCAGTTCTTC.

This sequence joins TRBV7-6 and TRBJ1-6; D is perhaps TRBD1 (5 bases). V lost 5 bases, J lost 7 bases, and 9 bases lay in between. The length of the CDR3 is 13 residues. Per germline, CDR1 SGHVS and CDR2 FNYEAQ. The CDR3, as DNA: TGTGCCAGCAGCAGACGGACAAATTCACCCCTCCACTTT. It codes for CASSRRTNSPLHF. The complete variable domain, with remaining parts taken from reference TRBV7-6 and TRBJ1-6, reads GAGVSQSPRYKVTKRGQDVALRCDPISGHVSLYWYRQALGQGPEFLTYFNYEAQQDKSGLPNDRFSAERPEGSISTLTIQRTEQRDSAMYRCASSRRTNSPLHFGNGTRLTVT.

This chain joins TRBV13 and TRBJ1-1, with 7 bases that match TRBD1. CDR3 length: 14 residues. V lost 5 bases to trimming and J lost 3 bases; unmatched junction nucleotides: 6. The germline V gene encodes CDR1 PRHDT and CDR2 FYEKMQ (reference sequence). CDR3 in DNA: TGTGCCAGCAGCAGACGGGACAGTCACACTGAAGCTTTCTTT. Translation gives CASSRRDSHTEAFF.

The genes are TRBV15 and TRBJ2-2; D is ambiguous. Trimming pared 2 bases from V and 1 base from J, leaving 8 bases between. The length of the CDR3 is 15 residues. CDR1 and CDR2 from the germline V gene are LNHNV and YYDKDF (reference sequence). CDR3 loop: CATSRTDKNTGELFF. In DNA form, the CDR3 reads TGTGCCACCAGCAGAACCGACAAGAACACCGGGGAGCTGTTTTTT.

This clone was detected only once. For the CDR3, the DNA is TGTGCCAGCAGCCCGAAACCGGGGACAGGGAACACTGAAGCTTTCTTT. Translating gives CASSPKPGTGNTEAFF. The chain employs TRBV5-6 and TRBJ1-1, with 8 bases aligning to TRBD1. Germline-derived CDR1 and CDR2 are SGHDT and YYEEEE. Trimming took 4 bases from V and 1 from J; bases not matched to a gene: 9. The CDR3 is 16 amino acids.